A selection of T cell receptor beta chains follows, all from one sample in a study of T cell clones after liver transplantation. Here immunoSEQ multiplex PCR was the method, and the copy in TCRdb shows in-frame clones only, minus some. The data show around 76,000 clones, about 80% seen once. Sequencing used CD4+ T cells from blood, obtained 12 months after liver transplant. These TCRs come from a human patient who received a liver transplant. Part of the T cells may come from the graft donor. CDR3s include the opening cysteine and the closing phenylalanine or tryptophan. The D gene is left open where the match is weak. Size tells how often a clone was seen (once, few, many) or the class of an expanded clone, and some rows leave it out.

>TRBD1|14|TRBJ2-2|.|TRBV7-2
CASSLDRGTGELFF
TGTGCCAGCAGCTTAGACAGGGGGACCGGGGAGCTGTTTTTT
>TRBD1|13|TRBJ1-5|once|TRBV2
CASTLTGSQPQHF
TGTGCCAGCACCCTGACAGGGAGTCAGCCCCAGCATTTT
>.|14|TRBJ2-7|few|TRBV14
CASSQTPTNHGQYF
TGTGCCAGCAGCCAAACCCCAACGAATCACGGGCAGTACTTC
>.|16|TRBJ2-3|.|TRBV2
CASSGAELASTDTQYF
TGTGCCAGCAGTGGGGCGGAACTAGCTTCCACAGATACGCAGTATTTT
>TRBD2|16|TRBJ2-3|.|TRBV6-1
CASSGRSGRPGDTQYF
TGTGCCAGCAGTGGTCGTAGCGGGAGGCCCGGAGATACGCAGTATTTT
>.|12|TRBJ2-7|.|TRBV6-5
CASAQGPYEQYF
TGTGCCAGCGCCCAAGGGCCCTACGAGCAGTACTTC
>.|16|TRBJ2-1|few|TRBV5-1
CASSLANGRSYNEQFF
TGCGCCAGCAGCTTGGCGAACGGCCGCTCCTACAATGAGCAGTTCTTC
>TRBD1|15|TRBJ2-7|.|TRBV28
CATSSIGQGPYEQYF
TGTGCCACCTCATCGATCGGACAGGGCCCCTACGAGCAGTACTTC
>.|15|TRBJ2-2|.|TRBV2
CASKGLQDPTGELFF
TGTGCCAGCAAGGGGCTCCAAGACCCCACCGGGGAGCTGTTTTTT
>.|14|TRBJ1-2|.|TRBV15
CATSRDKGDYGYTF
TGTGCCACCAGCAGAGATAAGGGAGACTATGGCTACACCTTC
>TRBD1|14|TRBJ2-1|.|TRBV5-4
CASLKRQGNGEQFF
TGTGCCAGCCTTAAGAGACAGGGTAATGGTGAGCAGTTCTTC
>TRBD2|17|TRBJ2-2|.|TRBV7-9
CASRPGTSGSNTGELFF
TGTGCCAGCAGGCCCGGGACTAGCGGTTCCAACACCGGGGAGCTGTTTTTT
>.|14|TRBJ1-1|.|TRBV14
CASSPPGMNTEAFF
TGTGCCAGCAGCCCACCGGGAATGAACACTGAAGCTTTCTTT
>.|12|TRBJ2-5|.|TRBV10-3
CAISEFQETQYF
TGTGCCATCAGTGAGTTCCAAGAGACCCAGTACTTC
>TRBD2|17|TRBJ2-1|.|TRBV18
CASSPGTSGGGYNEQFF
TGTGCCAGCTCACCCGGGACTAGCGGGGGGGGATACAATGAGCAGTTCTTC
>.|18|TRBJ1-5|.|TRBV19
CASSIDLRMVGSNQPQHF
TGTGCCAGTAGTATAGATCTCCGGATGGTGGGTTCGAATCAGCCCCAGCATTTT
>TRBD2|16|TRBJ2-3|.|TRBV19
CASSRTSGRFTDTQYF
TGTGCCAGTAGTAGGACTAGCGGGAGGTTCACAGATACGCAGTATTTT
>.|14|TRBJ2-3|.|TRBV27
CASTDRERTDTQYF
TGTGCCAGCACGGACCGGGAGAGGACAGATACGCAGTATTTT
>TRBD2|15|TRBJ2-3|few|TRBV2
CASSGGLGISDTQYF
TGTGCCAGCAGTGGGGGACTAGGGATTTCAGATACGCAGTATTTT
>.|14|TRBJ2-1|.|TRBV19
CASSIWRSYNEQFF
TGTGCCAGTAGTATTTGGCGGAGCTACAATGAGCAGTTCTTC
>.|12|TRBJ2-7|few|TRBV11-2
CASSLAGNEQYF
TGTGCCAGCAGCTTAGCGGGTAACGAGCAGTACTTC
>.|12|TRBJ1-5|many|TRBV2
CASSTLNQPQHF
TGTGCCAGCAGTACATTGAATCAGCCCCAGCATTTT
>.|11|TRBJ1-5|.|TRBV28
CASSLHQPQHF
TGTGCCAGCAGTTTGCATCAGCCCCAGCATTTT
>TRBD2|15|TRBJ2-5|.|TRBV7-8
CASSLVLAGGETQYF
TGTGCCAGCAGCTTAGTGTTAGCGGGAGGAGAGACCCAGTACTTC
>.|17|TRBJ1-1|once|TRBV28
CASSSAPGQGMNTEAFF
TGTGCCAGCAGTTCAGCTCCGGGCCAGGGCATGAACACTGAAGCTTTCTTT
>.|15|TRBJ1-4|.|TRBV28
CASSLLASTNEKLFF
TGTGCCAGCAGTTTACTGGCTTCAACTAATGAAAAACTGTTTTTT
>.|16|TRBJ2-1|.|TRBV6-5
CASSYTRSRSYNEQFF
TGTGCCAGCAGTTACACTAGATCAAGGTCCTACAATGAGCAGTTCTTC
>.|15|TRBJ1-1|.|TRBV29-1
CSVGARGAWNTEAFF
TGCAGCGTTGGGGCGCGGGGTGCCTGGAACACTGAAGCTTTCTTT
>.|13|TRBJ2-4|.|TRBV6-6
CASSTAPGTTQYF
TGTGCCAGCAGTACCGCTCCCGGGACGACGCAGTACTTC
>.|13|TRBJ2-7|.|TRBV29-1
CSVEVLGNYEQYF
TGCAGCGTTGAAGTCTTGGGCAACTACGAGCAGTACTTC
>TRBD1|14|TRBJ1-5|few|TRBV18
CASARTGGNQPQHF
TGTGCCAGCGCCCGGACAGGGGGCAACCAGCCCCAGCATTTT
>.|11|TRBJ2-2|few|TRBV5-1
CASHAPGELFF
TGCGCCAGCCATGCTCCCGGGGAGCTGTTTTTT
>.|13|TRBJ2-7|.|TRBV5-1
CASSSEPYSEQYF
TGCGCCAGCAGCTCGGAACCCTACTCCGAGCAGTACTTC
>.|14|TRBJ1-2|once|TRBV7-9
CASSLVQGNYGYTF
TGTGCCAGCAGCTTAGTTCAGGGGAACTATGGCTACACCTTC
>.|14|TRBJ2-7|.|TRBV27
CASRTYGRTYEQYF
TGTGCCAGCCGAACTTACGGCAGAACCTACGAGCAGTACTTC
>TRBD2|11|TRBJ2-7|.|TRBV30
CAWSGGSSPVF
TGTGCCTGGAGTGGCGGGAGTTCCCCAGTCTTC
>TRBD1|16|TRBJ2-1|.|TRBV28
CASSLHGTGTYNEQFF
TGTGCCAGCAGTCTCCACGGGACAGGGACCTACAATGAGCAGTTCTTC
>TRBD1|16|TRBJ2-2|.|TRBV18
CASSPNGDRATGELFF
TGTGCCAGCTCACCAAATGGGGACAGGGCCACCGGGGAGCTGTTTTTT
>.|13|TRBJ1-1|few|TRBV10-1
CASSDSRNTEAFF
TGCGCCAGCAGTGATTCCCGGAACACTGAAGCTTTCTTT
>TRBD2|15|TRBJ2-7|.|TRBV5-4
CASSQGLAGYYEQYF
TGTGCCAGCAGTCAAGGACTAGCGGGATACTACGAGCAGTACTTC
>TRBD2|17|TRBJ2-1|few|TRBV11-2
CASSSRKRGGSYNEQFF
TGTGCCAGCAGCTCCCGAAAACGGGGGGGCTCCTACAATGAGCAGTTCTTC